This T cell receptor beta chain was obtained from a study of T-cell memory formation after mild COVID-19. Points from the study as a whole: The study detected some responding clones in pre-infection memory, suggesting cross-reactive memory joined.

CDR1 and CDR2 from the germline V gene are DFQATT and SNEGSKA (reference sequence). This CDR3 spans 14 amino acids. Deletions cut 6 bases from V and 5 bases from J, with 20 bases between. TCRdb redid the calling of the 5' RACE reads with MiXCR, one entry per CDR3 protein. The profile shows about 350,000 distinct CDR3 sequences, approximately 13% of them singletons. This clonotype was observed a few times. Its target is not known. V is TRBV20-1 and J is TRBJ2-7, with D tentatively TRBD1 or TRBD2 (5 bases each). Sequencing was carried out using PBMCs or a T cell subset sorted from them (not recorded which). The clonotype originates from a man aged 18-30 years who had mild COVID-19 (a few samples of this study predate the infection). Cell type and time point are not known. In DNA form, the CDR3 reads TGCAGTGCCCATAGCCTCGAGACGGGACACGAGCAGTACTTC. Protein sequence: CSAHSLETGHEQYF.